A selection of T cell receptor beta chains follows, all from one sample in a study of blood T cells in healthy people across ages. One entry per CDR3 protein, called by TCRdb with MiXCR from the 5' RACE reads. The sample shows 1 million to 1.2 million distinct CDR3 sequences, 30% to 40% of them seen only once. The sequencing sample was made of blood. The receptors originated from a man younger than 30 in good health. CDR3s include the opening cysteine and the closing phenylalanine or tryptophan. The D gene is left open where the match is weak. Clone size is shown for a subset of rows, as once, few, many or a class of expanded clone.

d_gene,j_gene,v_gene,abundance,CDR3aa,CDR3nt
.,TRBJ2-4,TRBV4-3,few,CVSSQEGRGLAGSQSKNIQYF,TGCGTCAGCAGCCAAGAGGGCAGGGGGCTAGCGGGGTCCCAATCCAAAAACATTCAGTACTTC
TRBD2,TRBJ2-1,TRBV9,few,CASRGGIYNEQFF,TGTGCCAGCAGGGGGGGGATATACAATGAGCAGTTCTTC
.,TRBJ2-3,TRBV28,.,CASTQELGTDTQYF,TGTGCCAGCACCCAAGAGCTGGGGACAGATACGCAGTATTTT
TRBD1,TRBJ2-2,TRBV20-1,.,CSARGQGAVGELFF,TGCAGTGCTAGAGGACAGGGGGCAGTCGGGGAGCTGTTTTTT
TRBD1,TRBJ2-7,TRBV12-5,.,CASGLLLTGTGSSYEQYF,TGTGCTAGTGGTTTGCTTCTCACCGGGACAGGGAGCTCCTACGAGCAGTACTTC
TRBD2,TRBJ2-4,TRBV28,.,CASSLVTSGGAGTKNIQYF,TGTGCCAGCAGTTTAGTAACTAGCGGGGGGGCCGGGACCAAAAACATTCAGTACTTC
.,TRBJ1-2,TRBV6-6,few,CASRPGTRLGYTF,TGTGCCAGCAGGCCCGGGACCCGGCTCGGCTACACCTTC
TRBD1,TRBJ1-1,TRBV7-2,.,CASSLEGATEAFF,TGTGCCAGCAGCTTGGAGGGGGCCACTGAAGCTTTCTTT
.,TRBJ1-2,TRBV27,.,CASSSDGGSLYGHTF,TGTGCCAGCAGTTCCGATGGAGGTAGCCTGTATGGCCACACCTTC
TRBD2,TRBJ2-3,TRBV29-1,.,CSVELGAGGSYF,TGCAGCGTTGAACTAGGGGCGGGGGGGTCGTATTTT
.,TRBJ2-4,TRBV24-1,.,CATSVRQYF,TGTGCCACCAGTGTCCGTCAGTACTTC
TRBD1,TRBJ1-2,TRBV20-1,few,CSARLGTGALSGGYTF,TGCAGTGCTAGATTAGGGACAGGGGCTCTTAGCGGTGGCTACACCTTC
.,TRBJ1-3,TRBV5-1,.,CASSTSHSGNTIYF,TGCGCCAGCTCCACGTCCCACTCTGGAAACACCATATATTTT
.,TRBJ2-3,TRBV6-2/TRBV6-3,.,CASVGATSTDTQYF,TGTGCCAGCGTCGGGGCTACTAGCACAGATACGCAGTATTTT
.,TRBJ2-7,TRBV10-3,.,CTISPGFSYEQYF,TGTACCATCAGTCCCGGATTTTCCTACGAGCAGTACTTC
TRBD1,TRBJ2-7,TRBV4-3,few,CASSQENRGDEQYF,TGCGCCAGCAGCCAAGAAAACAGGGGAGACGAGCAGTACTTC
.,TRBJ2-7,TRBV20-1,.,CSASGGQNTYEQYF,TGCAGTGCTAGTGGAGGGCAAAACACCTACGAGCAGTACTTC
.,TRBJ1-5,TRBV29-1,.,CSVGPSNQPQHF,TGCAGCGTTGGACCCAGCAATCAGCCCCAGCATTTT
.,TRBJ2-5,TRBV7-3,.,CASSFGGDKETQYF,TGTGCCAGCAGCTTCGGAGGGGACAAAGAGACCCAGTACTTC
.,TRBJ1-1,TRBV5-1,few,CASSLAFGGRWDTEAFF,TGCGCCAGCAGCTTGGCCTTCGGGGGGCGATGGGACACTGAAGCTTTCTTT
TRBD2,TRBJ2-3,TRBV20-1,many,CSALAGGSTDTQYF,TGCAGTGCTTTAGCGGGGGGAAGCACAGATACGCAGTATTTT
.,TRBJ1-2,TRBV12-3/TRBV12-4,few,CASSAGAYHGYTF,TGTGCCAGCAGCGCAGGGGCTTACCATGGCTACACCTTC
.,TRBJ2-1,TRBV7-8,.,CASSSERNNEQFF,TGTGCCAGCAGCTCGGAGCGGAACAATGAGCAGTTCTTC
.,TRBJ2-7,TRBV5-5,.,CASSMRRGALEQYF,TGTGCCAGCAGCATGAGGAGAGGGGCGCTTGAGCAGTACTTC
.,TRBJ2-7,TRBV6-2/TRBV6-3,many,CASTDSLTSYEQYF,TGTGCCAGCACCGACAGCCTCACTTCCTACGAGCAGTACTTC
.,TRBJ1-5,TRBV7-2,few,CASSPRADRTDQPQHF,TGTGCCAGCAGCCCACGGGCAGACAGGACCGATCAGCCCCAGCATTTT
TRBD2,TRBJ2-7,TRBV20-1,few,CSAQGAGGTREQYF,TGCAGTGCCCAAGGGGCGGGGGGGACGAGAGAGCAGTACTTC
.,TRBJ1-1,TRBV16,few,CASSQMSDSTEAFF,TGTGCCAGCAGCCAAATGTCAGACTCCACTGAAGCTTTCTTT
.,TRBJ2-1,TRBV4-1,.,CASSQEPGGDSYNEQFF,TGCGCCAGCAGCCAAGAGCCTGGCGGGGATTCCTACAATGAGCAGTTCTTC
.,TRBJ1-6,TRBV4-3,.,CASSQNSQDNSPLHF,TGCGCCAGCAGCCAAAACTCCCAGGATAATTCACCCCTCCACTTT
TRBD2,TRBJ2-1,TRBV4-1,.,CASSHGIIAGGRNEQFF,TGCGCCAGCAGCCACGGGATAATAGCGGGGGGGCGAAATGAGCAGTTCTTC
.,TRBJ1-2,TRBV28,few,CASSLHRPNYGYTF,TGTGCCAGCAGTTTACACAGACCTAACTATGGCTACACCTTC
.,TRBJ2-7,TRBV4-2,few,CASSQVQGITYEQYF,TGTGCCAGCAGCCAAGTCCAGGGTATAACCTACGAGCAGTACTTC
.,TRBJ1-1,TRBV7-2,.,CASSLEGGWTEAFF,TGTGCCAGCAGCTTAGAAGGGGGTTGGACTGAAGCTTTCTTT
.,TRBJ2-2,TRBV5-1,.,CASSHRSQTGELFF,TGCGCCAGCAGCCACCGGAGTCAGACCGGGGAGCTGTTTTTT
.,TRBJ2-7,TRBV29-1,.,CSVGVMYEQYF,TGCAGCGTTGGGGTAATGTACGAGCAGTACTTC
.,TRBJ1-5,TRBV6-1,.,CASSESPIHQPQHF,TGTGCCAGCAGTGAGTCCCCGATTCATCAGCCCCAGCATTTT
.,TRBJ2-7,TRBV11-2,.,CASSLAWRGGDNEQYF,TGTGCCAGCAGCTTAGCTTGGAGGGGGGGTGACAATGAGCAGTACTTC
.,TRBJ2-1,TRBV6-1,.,CASTQDRDDGGTQFF,TGTGCCAGCACTCAAGACAGGGACGATGGGGGGACCCAGTTCTTC
.,TRBJ2-3,TRBV6-1,.,CASSDFQASTDTQYF,TGTGCCAGCAGTGATTTCCAGGCTAGCACAGATACGCAGTATTTT